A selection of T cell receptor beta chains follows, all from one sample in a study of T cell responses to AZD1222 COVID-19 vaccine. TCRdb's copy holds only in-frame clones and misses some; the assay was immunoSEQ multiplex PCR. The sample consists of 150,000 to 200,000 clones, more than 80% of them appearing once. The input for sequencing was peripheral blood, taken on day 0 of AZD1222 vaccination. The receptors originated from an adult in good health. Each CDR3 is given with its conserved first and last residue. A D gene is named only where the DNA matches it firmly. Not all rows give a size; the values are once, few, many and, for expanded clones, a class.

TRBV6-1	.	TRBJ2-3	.	TGTGCCAGCAGTGAACCACTAGTCGCTTACACAGATACGCAGTATTTT	CASSEPLVAYTDTQYF
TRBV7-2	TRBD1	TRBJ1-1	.	TGTGCCAGCAGCTTAGACAGGGGAAGCATGAACACTGAAGCTTTCTTT	CASSLDRGSMNTEAFF
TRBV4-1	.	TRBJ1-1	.	TGCGCCAGCAGCCAGCCCACAAAGGGTAGCCCTGAAGCTTTCTTT	CASSQPTKGSPEAFF
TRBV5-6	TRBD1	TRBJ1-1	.	TGTGCCAGCAGCTTGGGTCCCGGGACAGGGGCCTACACTGAAGCTTTCTTT	CASSLGPGTGAYTEAFF
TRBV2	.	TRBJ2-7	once	TGTGCCAGCAGTTCCCTTACTTACCGGGGGACCTACGAGCAGTACTTC	CASSSLTYRGTYEQYF
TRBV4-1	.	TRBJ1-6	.	TGCGCCAGCAGCCCCTTGGGCTCACCCCTCCACTTT	CASSPLGSPLHF
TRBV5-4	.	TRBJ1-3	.	TGTGCCAGCAGCTCCCATGCGAGCTCTGGAAACACCATATATTTT	CASSSHASSGNTIYF
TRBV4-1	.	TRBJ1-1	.	TGCGCCAGCAGCCAGCTAAAGGACCAGGCGGGTGAAGCTTTCTTT	CASSQLKDQAGEAFF
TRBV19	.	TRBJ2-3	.	TGTGCCAGTAGTAGGCGGAGGAGCACAGATACGCAGTATTTT	CASSRRRSTDTQYF
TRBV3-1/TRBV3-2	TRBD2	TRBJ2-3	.	TGTGCCAGCAGCCAACAACCATACGCTAGCGGGGTAACAGATACGCAGTATTTT	CASSQQPYASGVTDTQYF
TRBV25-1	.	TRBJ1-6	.	TGTGCCAGCGGTGGCCAGGGCGGTTCACCCCTCCACTTT	CASGGQGGSPLHF
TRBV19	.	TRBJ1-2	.	TGTGCCAGTAGTACTCTCGGCAACTATGGCTACACCTTC	CASSTLGNYGYTF
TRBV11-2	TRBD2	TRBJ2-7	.	TGTGCCAGCAGCCGGCTGGGACTAGCGTTCGAGCAGTACTTC	CASSRLGLAFEQYF
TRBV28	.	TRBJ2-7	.	TGTGCCACCCAAGGGGGTTACGAGCAGTACTTC	CATQGGYEQYF
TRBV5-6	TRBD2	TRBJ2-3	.	TGTGCCAGCAGCTTCCCTCCCGCTAGCGGGGGGTCAGATACGCAGTATTTT	CASSFPPASGGSDTQYF
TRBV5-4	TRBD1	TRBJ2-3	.	TGTGCCAGCAGCCGGGGACCGGGACAGACCACAGATACGCAGTATTTT	CASSRGPGQTTDTQYF
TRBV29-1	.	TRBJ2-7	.	TGCAGCGTTGAAGTCGACTACGAGCAGTACTTC	CSVEVDYEQYF
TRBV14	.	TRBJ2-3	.	TGTGCCAGCAGTCGGGACAATTCGGCAGATACGCAGTATTTT	CASSRDNSADTQYF
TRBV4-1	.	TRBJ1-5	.	TGCGCCAGCAGCCAATGGATACAAGATTTGGGCAATCAGCCCCAGCATTTT	CASSQWIQDLGNQPQHF
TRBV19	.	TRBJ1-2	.	TGTGCCAGTAGTGTCCGGGCCTATGGCTACACCTTC	CASSVRAYGYTF
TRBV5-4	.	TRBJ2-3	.	TGTGCCAGCAGCTTGGCCGGGATCGGCGGAGATACGCAGTATTTT	CASSLAGIGGDTQYF
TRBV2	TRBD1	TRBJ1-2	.	TGTGCCACCAGGGAGGGACAGGGCAACTATGGCTACACCTTC	CATREGQGNYGYTF
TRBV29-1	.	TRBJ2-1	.	TGCAGCGTTGGCGGGCAGCTAAACTACAATGAGCAGTTCTTC	CSVGGQLNYNEQFF
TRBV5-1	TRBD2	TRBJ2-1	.	TGCGCCAGCAGCCGATCCGGGCTCCAAAAACTAGCGGGAGGTAGGGATGAGCAGTTCTTC	CASSRSGLQKLAGGRDEQFF
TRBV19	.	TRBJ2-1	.	TGTGCCAGTAGTATAGTTGCGGAGCCCTACAATGAGCAGTTCTTC	CASSIVAEPYNEQFF
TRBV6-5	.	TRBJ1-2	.	TGTGCCAGCAGTTCGGACAGCCATTATGGCTACACCTTC	CASSSDSHYGYTF
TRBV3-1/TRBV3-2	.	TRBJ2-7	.	TGTGCCAGCAGCCAAGGAGGAGTGAGACCCTACGAGCAGTACTTC	CASSQGGVRPYEQYF
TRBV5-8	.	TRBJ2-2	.	TGTGCCAGCAGCTTCCGGGGGACGGTGAACACCGGGGAGCTGTTTTTT	CASSFRGTVNTGELFF
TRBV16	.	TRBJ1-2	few	TGTGCCAGCAGCCAAAACAAGTATGGCTACACCTTC	CASSQNKYGYTF
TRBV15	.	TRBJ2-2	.	TGTGCCACCAGCAGAGAGAGGACCGGGAGGGACAGCAACCCTTCGAACACCGGGGAGCTGTTTTTT	CATSRERTGRDSNPSNTGELFF
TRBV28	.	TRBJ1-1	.	TGTGCCAGCAGTTCCTCTTATTCTCCCGGACTAGGCGAGTGGACTTTCTTT	CASSSSYSPGLGEWTFF
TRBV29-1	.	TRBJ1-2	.	TGCAGCGTTCGGGTGGGACGGTCGAATGCTAACTATGGCTACACCTTC	CSVRVGRSNANYGYTF
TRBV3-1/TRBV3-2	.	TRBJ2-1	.	TGTGCCAGCAGCCTGGGGGGCTACAATGAGCAGTTCTTC	CASSLGGYNEQFF
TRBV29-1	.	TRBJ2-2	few	TGCAGCGTAAGGGGGAACACCGGGGAGCTGTTTTTT	CSVRGNTGELFF
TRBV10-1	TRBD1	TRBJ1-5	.	TGCGCCAGCGCGAATACAGGGGGTCAGCCCCAGCATTTT	CASANTGGQPQHF
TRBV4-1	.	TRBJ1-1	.	TGCGCCAGCAGCCGGGAGTCCTCCTCGAACACTGAAGCTTTCTTT	CASSRESSSNTEAFF
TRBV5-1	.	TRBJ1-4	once	TGCGCCAGCAGCCCCGGAAATAGACAGCCTCATGAAAAACTGTTTTTT	CASSPGNRQPHEKLFF
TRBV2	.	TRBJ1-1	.	TGTGCCAGCAGCAGGGAGATGAACACTGAAGCTTTCTTT	CASSREMNTEAFF
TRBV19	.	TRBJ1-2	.	TGTGCCAGTAGTTCAGGGCTTGGGGATGGCTACACCTTC	CASSSGLGDGYTF
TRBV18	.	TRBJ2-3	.	TGTGCCAGCTCACCGATAAACGGGGGAACAGATACGCAGTATTTT	CASSPINGGTDTQYF
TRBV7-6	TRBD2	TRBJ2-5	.	TGTGCCAGCAGCCCATTCGGGCGGGGGGGCTCTGAGACCCAGTACTTC	CASSPFGRGGSETQYF
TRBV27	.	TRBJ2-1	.	TGTGCCAGCAGTTTATTGGGTTGGGGCTCCTACAATGAGCAGTTCTTC	CASSLLGWGSYNEQFF
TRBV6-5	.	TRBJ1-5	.	TGTGCCAGCAGTTACGGGGTTGGTAGCAATCAGCCCCAGCATTTT	CASSYGVGSNQPQHF
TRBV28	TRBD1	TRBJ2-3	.	TGTGCCAGCAGTTTAAGACAGGGGGCTTGGGATACGCAGTATTTT	CASSLRQGAWDTQYF
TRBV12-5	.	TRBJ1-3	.	TGTGCTAGTGGTGTTGAGGGGTTAGGAAACACCATATATTTT	CASGVEGLGNTIYF
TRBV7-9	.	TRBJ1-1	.	TGTGCCAGCAGCCCACGCTCGGGGGCGTTGAACACTGAAGCTTTCTTT	CASSPRSGALNTEAFF
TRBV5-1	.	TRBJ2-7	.	TGCGCCAGCAGCTCCACCTCCTACGAGCAGTACTTC	CASSSTSYEQYF
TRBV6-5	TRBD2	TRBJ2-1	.	TGTGCCAGCAGGACTAGCGGGAACTACAATGAGCAGTTCTTC	CASRTSGNYNEQFF
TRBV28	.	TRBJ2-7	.	TGTGCCAGCAGCTTCGCTCAGGATCTCTACGAGCAGTACTTC	CASSFAQDLYEQYF
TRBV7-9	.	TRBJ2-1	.	TGTGCCAGCAGCGCTGATGTTGGGGGAAGCTCCTACAATGAGCAGTTCTTC	CASSADVGGSSYNEQFF
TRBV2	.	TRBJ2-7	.	TGTGCCAGCAGTGAGGTGGGCGGAATCTACGAGCAGTACTTC	CASSEVGGIYEQYF
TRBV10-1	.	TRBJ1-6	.	TGCGCCAGCAGTCCCAGGGAGGATTCACCCCTCCACTTT	CASSPREDSPLHF
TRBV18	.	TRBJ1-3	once	TGTGCCAGCTCACCGGACGGCTACTCTGGAAACACCATATATTTT	CASSPDGYSGNTIYF
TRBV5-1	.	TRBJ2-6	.	TGCGCCAGCAGCCTTCAGACAGATCTAAGCTCTGGGGCCAACGTCCTGACTTTC	CASSLQTDLSSGANVLTF